A selection of T cell receptor beta chains follows, all from one sample in a study of T cell responses to AZD1222 COVID-19 vaccine. The method was immunoSEQ multiplex PCR; TCRdb's version includes in-frame clones alone and lacks a portion of them. The sample has fewer than 150,000 clones; approximately 86% are singletons. The material was peripheral blood, obtained 28 days after the second AZD1222 dose. The receptors were gathered from an adult who received the AZD1222 COVID-19 vaccine. CDR3s include the opening cysteine and the closing phenylalanine or tryptophan.

V,J,CDR3
TRBV4-2,TRBJ1-6,CASSQGIENSPLHF
TRBV5-8,TRBJ2-3,CASSPQAGAQYF
TRBV3-1/TRBV3-2,TRBJ1-6,CASSQRDSPLHF
TRBV29-1,TRBJ2-1,CSVNPGTRAYNEQFF
TRBV3-1/TRBV3-2,TRBJ2-7,CASSQAAYEQYF
TRBV7-3,TRBJ2-5,CASSPQASGGSETQYF
TRBV5-4,TRBJ2-7,CASRGTGPSYEQYF
TRBV4-1,TRBJ2-1,CASSQDWGARYNEQFF
TRBV11-2,TRBJ1-5,CASSLGASDSNQPQHF
TRBV10-3,TRBJ2-1,CAIKGQGSYNEQFF
TRBV30,TRBJ1-1,CAWSVSQGTEAFF
TRBV28,TRBJ1-2,CASSPKRSGGSYTF
TRBV5-1,TRBJ2-5,CASRQDSGQETQYF
TRBV19,TRBJ2-2,CASSIQAGVGGELFF
TRBV30,TRBJ2-2,CAWNRRTKTGELFF
TRBV4-1,TRBJ2-1,CASSLRDRVSYNEQFF
TRBV11-3,TRBJ1-6,CASSLKADSYNSPLHF
TRBV5-4,TRBJ2-2,CASSLGGQMNTGELFF
TRBV5-6,TRBJ2-1,CASSLEGRYNEQFF
TRBV27,TRBJ1-2,CASQRGAGGGYTF
TRBV19,TRBJ1-2,CASSARGASYGYTF
TRBV10-3,TRBJ1-3,CAISEAQVRDSGNTIYF
TRBV4-3,TRBJ2-1,CASSSLAGTSYNEQFF
TRBV16,TRBJ1-3,CASSLRGGSGNTIYF
TRBV7-2,TRBJ1-2,CASSSGTGNGYTF
TRBV1,TRBJ2-1,CTSSQWGPGSSYNEQFF
TRBV29-1,TRBJ2-3,CSAGDSGGDTQYF
TRBV5-1,TRBJ2-3,CASSLALAGVDRSDTQYF
TRBV18,TRBJ1-5,CASSPGTSSNQPQHF
TRBV27,TRBJ2-5,CASRAHIAGLQETQYF
TRBV3-1/TRBV3-2,TRBJ1-5,CASSQGVSSRQYSNQPQHF
TRBV11-3,TRBJ2-5,CASSLITGGETQYF
TRBV6-5,TRBJ1-4,CASSYGRGQANEKLFF
TRBV18,TRBJ1-2,CASSPPWGQGIDGYTF
TRBV6-5,TRBJ1-3,CASSSWRGSGNTIYF
TRBV30,TRBJ2-1,CAWTPPGDNEQFF
TRBV29-1,TRBJ2-1,CSVGINEQFF
TRBV24-1,TRBJ2-2,CATSDPGQTGELFF
TRBV6-1,TRBJ1-5,CASSERGGIGPQHF
TRBV19,TRBJ2-4,CASSTQAKNIQYF